This T cell receptor (beta chain) was sequenced in a study of CD8 T cells in ankylosing spondylitis. Overall study results and limits: Ankylosing spondylitis blood appeared to carry a characteristic TCR beta motif of roughly eight highly homologous variants. Peripheral blood held disease-linked clones only at relatively low frequency, and these were CD8+.

The CDR3 has 13 amino acids. Looked up from germline, CDR1 is DFQATT and CDR2 is SNEGSKA (reference sequence). Trimming pared 6 bases from V and 0 bases from J, leaving 12 bases between. MiXCR was run by TCRdb on the 5' RACE reads, yielding one entry per CDR3 protein. The sample holds hundreds of thousands of distinct CDR3 sequences, 25% to 30% seen once. As concerns this clonotype: Its antigen is unknown.

The sequencing sample was made of blood, either unsorted or a sorted T cell fraction (not recorded which). The TCR originated in a male donor with ankylosing spondylitis. The chain couples TRBV20-1 to TRBJ2-7, with D possibly TRBD1 on 5 matching bases. The CDR3: CSATSGASYEQYF. In DNA, the CDR3 is TGCAGTGCCACTTCTGGGGCCTCCTACGAGCAGTACTTC.